The 11 T cell receptor beta chains below come from one sample, sequenced in a study of human T cells and chemical hapten exposure. Described time point: pre-sensitization, week 0. Treatment: therapeutic diphenylcyclopropenone sensitization with weekly scalp DPC. TCRdb processed the RACE reads anew with MiXCR; each CDR3 protein has one entry. The sample lists a few hundred thousand distinct CDR3 sequences; around 5.5% were seen once. Sequences were derived from whole blood, sampled in connection with sensitization to the hapten diphenylcyclopropenone (DPC). Every receptor here comes from a woman under 30 with alopecia areata. Some clones in this sample may be carry-over from other donors' samples.

This clonotype was observed a handful of times. The J gene is TRBJ1-6, the V gene TRBV19, with no clear D. There are 15 residues in the CDR3. CDR1 LNHDA and CDR2 SQIVND come from the germline V gene (reference sequence). The V end was cut by 5 bases, the J end by 8 bases, with 16 bases between. As DNA, the CDR3 is TGTGCCAGTAGTGGGTCCGAAAGACTTGATTCACCCCTCCACTTT. It translates to CASSGSERLDSPLHF.

This clonotype was counted many times. This sequence joins TRBV11-2 and TRBJ2-5; no definite D call. The CDR3 consists of 13 residues. CDR1 SGHAT and CDR2 FQNNGV come from the germline V gene. The germline V and J ends were trimmed by 5 bases and 1 base, with 8 bases remaining between them. The CDR3 sequence is CASSLRPQETQYF. The CDR3 DNA reads as TGTGCCAGCAGCCTGAGGCCCCAAGAGACCCAGTACTTC.

This clonotype was counted only a few times. This chain joins TRBV12-3 or TRBV12-4 and TRBJ2-7, with D tentatively TRBD1 (5 bases). V was shortened by 6 bases and J by 0 bases, with 12 bases between the two germline ends. CDR3 length equals 14 residues. CDR3 DNA: TGTGCCAGCAGCGAACAGGCGACCTCCTACGAGCAGTACTTC. Residues: CASSEQATSYEQYF.

This clonotype was seen repeatedly, ten times or more. J is TRBJ2-7 and V is TRBV28, with D hard to call. Germline CDR1 and CDR2: MDHEN and SYDVKM. CDR3 length: 12 amino acids. Trimming took 7 bases from V and 4 from J, leaving 11 bases between them. In nucleotides, the CDR3 is TGTGCCAGCAACATTCCCGGGTACGAGCAGTACTTC. Its protein is CASNIPGYEQYF. Using reference TRBV28 and TRBJ2-7 for the parts outside the CDR3, the full variable domain is DVKVTQSSRYLVKRTGEKVFLECVQDMDHENMFWYRQDPGLGLRLIYFSYDVKMKEKGDIPEGYSVSREKKERFSLILESASTNQTSMYLCASNIPGYEQYFGPGTRLTVT.

CDR3 residues: CASSSLTGGPGNTIYF. The CDR3 DNA follows: TGTGCCAGCAGTTCCCTCACAGGGGGGCCTGGAAACACCATATATTTT. The V call is TRBV6-6, the J call TRBJ1-3; 8 bases line up with TRBD1. This CDR3 has 16 residues. Germline values: CDR1 MNHNY, CDR2 SVGAGI (reference sequence). V trimming: 4 bases; J trimming: 2 bases; junction bases outside the gene matches: 7.

This clonotype was detected a few times. The chain joins TRBV18 to TRBJ1-5, with unresolved D. There are 13 residues in the CDR3. Germline V lookup: CDR1 KGHSH, CDR2 LQKENI. V lost 5 bases and J lost 5, with 10 bases in between. CDR3 DNA sequence: TGTGCCAGCTCATCCCACACGGATCAGCCCCAGCATTTT. The encoded protein is CASSSHTDQPQHF.

This clonotype was observed many times. One junction end does not reproduce the germline sequence, and a read error may be involved. The chain recombines TRBV7-7 with TRBJ2-3; tentatively, D is TRBD2 (5 bases). The CDR3 is made up of 13 amino acids. CDR1 is SSHAT, CDR2 FNYEAQ, per germline (reference sequence). The CDR3 nucleotides are TGTGCTAGCACGGCGGGCCCCACAGATACGCAGTATTTT. It translates to CASTAGPTDTQYF.

This clonotype was seen many times. This chain joins TRBV4-1 and TRBJ2-5; no clear D gene. V was cut by 4 bases and J by 1 base, with 13 bases left in between. CDR3 length: 15 amino acids. Germline CDR1 MGHRA, CDR2 YSYEKL. The chain's CDR3 is CASSPVPGFQETQYF. CDR3 nucleotides: TGCGCCAGCAGCCCCGTGCCGGGCTTCCAAGAGACCCAGTACTTC.

In its sample, this clonotype was seen a few times. V usage is TRBV19 and J usage is TRBJ2-1, with 9 positions matching TRBD1. In germline, CDR1 is LNHDA, CDR2 SQIVND (reference sequence). With 1 base clipped from V and 5 bases from J, the junction kept 6 bases outside the gene matches. The CDR3 has 16 amino acids. CDR3 DNA: TGTGCCAGTAGTATAGGGGCCGGGACAGGGAACAATGAGCAGTTCTTC. Protein sequence: CASSIGAGTGNNEQFF.

This clonotype has only a few counts. The chain joins TRBV6-5 to TRBJ1-1; D is possibly TRBD1 (5 bases). The CDR3 runs to 14 residues. Germline values: CDR1 MNHEY, CDR2 SVGAGI. The V gene lost 10 bases and the J gene lost 3 bases, with 18 bases spanning the gap. CDR3 sequence: CATCPGTGYTEAFF. DNA for the CDR3: TGTGCCACATGCCCTGGGACTGGGTACACTGAAGCTTTCTTT.

This clonotype was counted ten times or more. J is TRBJ2-1 and V is TRBV10-3, with D possibly TRBD2 on 7 matching bases. The CDR3 runs to 13 residues. The germline V and J ends were trimmed by 7 bases and 4 bases, with 11 bases remaining between them. The germline V gene has CDR1 ENHRY and CDR2 SYGVKD. This CDR3 reads CAIKGGSYNEQFF. Written as DNA, the CDR3 is TGTGCCATCAAGGGGGGGTCTTACAATGAGCAGTTCTTC.